This T cell receptor (beta chain) was profiled in a study of T-cell memory formation after mild COVID-19. The 5'RACE method, run with constant-segment primers, produced TCR alpha and TCR beta cDNA libraries (carrying sample barcodes and UMIs). TCRdb recomputed calls from the 5' RACE reads with MiXCR, one row per CDR3 protein. The data hold hundreds of thousands of distinct CDR3 sequences, with 17% observed a single time. Germline-derived CDR1 and CDR2 are MNHEY and SVGAGI. CDR3 length: 14 amino acids. V lost 2 bases to trimming and J lost 6 bases, with 10 bases between them. This clonotype was found a few times. Its target is not known. Findings of the study overall: Pre-infection memory held some responding clones, suggesting pre-existing cross-reactive T cells responded. From day 15 to 85, contracting clones were balanced between CD4 and CD8, whereas later expanders leaned toward CD4+.

The rearrangement links TRBV6-5 to TRBJ1-4; D possibly corresponds to TRBD1 (6 bases). Sample: PBMCs or a T cell subset sorted from them (not recorded which). This receptor was identified in an adult woman who had mild COVID-19 (a few samples of this study predate the infection). Cell type and time point are not known. The CDR3, as DNA: TGTGCCAGCAGTTACGGTGCAGGGGATGAAAAACTGTTTTTT. It yields the protein CASSYGAGDEKLFF.